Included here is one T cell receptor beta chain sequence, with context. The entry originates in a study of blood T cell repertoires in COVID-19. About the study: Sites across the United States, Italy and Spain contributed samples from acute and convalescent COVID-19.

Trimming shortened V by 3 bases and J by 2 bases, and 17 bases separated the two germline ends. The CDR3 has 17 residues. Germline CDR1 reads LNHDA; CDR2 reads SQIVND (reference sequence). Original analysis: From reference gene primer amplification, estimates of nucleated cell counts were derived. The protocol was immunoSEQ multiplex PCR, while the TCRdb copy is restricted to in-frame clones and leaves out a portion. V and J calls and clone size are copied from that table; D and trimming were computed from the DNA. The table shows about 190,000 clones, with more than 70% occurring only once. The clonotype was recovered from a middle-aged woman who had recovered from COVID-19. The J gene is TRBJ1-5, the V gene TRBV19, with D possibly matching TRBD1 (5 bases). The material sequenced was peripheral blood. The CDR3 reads CASSILSGRAGNQPQHF. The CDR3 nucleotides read TGTGCCAGTAGTATTCTTTCTGGCAGGGCGGGCAATCAGCCCCAGCATTTT.